Below, 3 T cell receptor beta chains from the same sample are listed, as sequenced in a study of T cell repertoires in cytomegalovirus infection. TCRdb independently ran MiXCR on the reads; one entry per CDR3 protein. The sample contains approximately 340,000 distinct CDR3 sequences, 25% to 35% of which appear only once. Antigens of these TCRs are unknown. The sample was cultured PBMCs, taken from culture after CMV antigen stimulation. The source is a human donor in good health (CMV status not recorded). Some clones in this sample may be carry-over from other donors' samples.

CDR3 DNA sequence: TGTGCCAGCAGCCCCCTGCCGTTCTCTGGGGCCAACGTCCTGACTTTC. This translates into CASSPLPFSGANVLTF. The V call is TRBV9, the J call TRBJ2-6; D ambiguous. Trimming cost V 4 bases and J 0 bases, with 11 bases left between them. This CDR3 has 16 amino acids. Germline V gene data show CDR1 as SGDLS and CDR2 as YYNGEE.

V usage is TRBV7-3 and J usage is TRBJ1-1; D unresolved. Per the germline V gene, CDR1 is SGHTA and CDR2 is FQGTGA. V was trimmed by 1 base and J by 5 bases, leaving 17 bases between them. CDR3 size: 16 residues. CDR3 nucleotides: TGTGCCAGCAGCTTAAGAGGCAGGTGGGAAGGAACTGAAGCTTTCTTT. This codes for CASSLRGRWEGTEAFF.

The CDR3 loop reads CASSQPATEAFF. DNA of the CDR3: TGCGCCAGCAGCCAACCTGCCACTGAAGCTTTCTTT. The chain is built from TRBV4-1 and TRBJ1-1; D ambiguous. CDR3 length: 12 amino acids. The V and J ends lost 2 bases and 4 bases respectively, with 5 bases between them. Germline-derived CDR1 and CDR2 are MGHRA and YSYEKL.